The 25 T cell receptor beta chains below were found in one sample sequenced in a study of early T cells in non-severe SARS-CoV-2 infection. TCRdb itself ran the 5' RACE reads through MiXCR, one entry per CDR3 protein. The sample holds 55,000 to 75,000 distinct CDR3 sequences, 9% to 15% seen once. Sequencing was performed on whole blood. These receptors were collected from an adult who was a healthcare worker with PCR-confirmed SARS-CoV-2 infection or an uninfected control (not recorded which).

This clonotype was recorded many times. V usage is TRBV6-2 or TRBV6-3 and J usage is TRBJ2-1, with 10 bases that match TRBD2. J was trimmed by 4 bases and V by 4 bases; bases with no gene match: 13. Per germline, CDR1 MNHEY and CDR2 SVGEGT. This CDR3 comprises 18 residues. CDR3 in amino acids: CASSSTRGLAGVYNEQFF. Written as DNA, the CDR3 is TGTGCCAGCAGTTCAACAAGAGGGCTAGCGGGAGTGTACAATGAGCAGTTCTTC.

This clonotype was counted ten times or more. CDR3 region: CASSSTPNTEAFF. The CDR3 bases are TGTGCCAGCAGCTCGACCCCTAACACTGAAGCTTTCTTT. The gene calls are TRBV5-4 and TRBJ1-1; no firm D call. V lost 3 bases and J lost 2, with 8 bases in between. This CDR3 spans 13 amino acids. Germline values: CDR1 SGHNT, CDR2 YYREEE (reference sequence).

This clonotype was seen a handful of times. The CDR3 DNA reads TGCAGTGCTAGAGATGGATATGCGATGAGTGAGCAGTTCTTC. Its translation: CSARDGYAMSEQFF. This rearrangement joins TRBV20-1 to TRBJ2-1, with no clear D. Trimming cost V 0 bases and J 9 bases, with 15 bases left between them. The CDR3 sequence is 14 residues long. Germline lookup yields CDR1 DFQATT and CDR2 SNEGSKA (reference sequence).

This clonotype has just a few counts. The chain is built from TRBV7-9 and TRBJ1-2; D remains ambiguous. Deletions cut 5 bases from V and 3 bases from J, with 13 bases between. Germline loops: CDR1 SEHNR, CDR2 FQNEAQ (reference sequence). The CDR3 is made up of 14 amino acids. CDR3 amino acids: CASSTFDKDYGYTF. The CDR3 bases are TGTGCCAGCAGCACGTTTGACAAGGACTATGGCTACACCTTC.

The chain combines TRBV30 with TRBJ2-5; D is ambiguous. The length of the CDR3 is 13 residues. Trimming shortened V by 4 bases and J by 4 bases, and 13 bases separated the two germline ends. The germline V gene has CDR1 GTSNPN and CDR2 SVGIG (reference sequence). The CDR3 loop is CAWTVGSRETQYF. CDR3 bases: TGTGCCTGGACTGTGGGCTCCAGAGAGACCCAGTACTTC.

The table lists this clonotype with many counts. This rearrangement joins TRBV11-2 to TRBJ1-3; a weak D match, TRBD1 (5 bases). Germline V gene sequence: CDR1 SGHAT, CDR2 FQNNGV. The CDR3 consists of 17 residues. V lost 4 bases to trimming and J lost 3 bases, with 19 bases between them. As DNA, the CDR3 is TGTGCCAGCAGCTCCAACCCGGGGGGGTTCTTTGGAAACACCATATATTTT. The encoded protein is CASSSNPGGFFGNTIYF.

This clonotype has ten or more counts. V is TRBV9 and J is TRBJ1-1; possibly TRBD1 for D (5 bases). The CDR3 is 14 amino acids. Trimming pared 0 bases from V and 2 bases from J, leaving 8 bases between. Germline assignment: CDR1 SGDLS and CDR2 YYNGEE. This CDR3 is CASSVGDLNTEAFF. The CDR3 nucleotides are TGTGCCAGCAGCGTAGGGGACCTCAACACTGAAGCTTTCTTT.

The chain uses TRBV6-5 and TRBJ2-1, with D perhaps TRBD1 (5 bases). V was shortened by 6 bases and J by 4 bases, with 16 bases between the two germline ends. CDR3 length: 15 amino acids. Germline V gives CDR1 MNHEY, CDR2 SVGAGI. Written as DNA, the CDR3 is TGTGCCAGCAGCCCCAGGGCAGGGCTATACAATGAGCAGTTCTTC. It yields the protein CASSPRAGLYNEQFF.

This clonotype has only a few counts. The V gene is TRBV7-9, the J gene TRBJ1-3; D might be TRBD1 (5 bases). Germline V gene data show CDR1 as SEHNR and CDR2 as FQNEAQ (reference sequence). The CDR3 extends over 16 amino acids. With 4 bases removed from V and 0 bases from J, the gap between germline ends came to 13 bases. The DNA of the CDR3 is TGTGCCAGCAGCTCCGGGGGGTTCATCTCTGGAAACACCATATATTTT. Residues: CASSSGGFISGNTIYF.

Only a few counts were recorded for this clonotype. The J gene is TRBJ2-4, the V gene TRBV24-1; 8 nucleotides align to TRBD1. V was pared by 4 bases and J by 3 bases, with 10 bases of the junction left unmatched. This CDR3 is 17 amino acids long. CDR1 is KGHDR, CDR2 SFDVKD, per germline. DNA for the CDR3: TGTGCCACCAGTGACACCGGACAGGGTGTGGGCAAAAACATTCAGTACTTC. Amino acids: CATSDTGQGVGKNIQYF.

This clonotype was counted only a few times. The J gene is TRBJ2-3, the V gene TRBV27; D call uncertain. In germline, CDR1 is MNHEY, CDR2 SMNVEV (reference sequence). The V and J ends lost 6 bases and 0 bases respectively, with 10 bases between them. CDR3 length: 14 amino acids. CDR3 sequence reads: CASRGPLSTDTQYF. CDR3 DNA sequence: TGTGCCAGCAGAGGGCCGCTCAGCACAGATACGCAGTATTTT.

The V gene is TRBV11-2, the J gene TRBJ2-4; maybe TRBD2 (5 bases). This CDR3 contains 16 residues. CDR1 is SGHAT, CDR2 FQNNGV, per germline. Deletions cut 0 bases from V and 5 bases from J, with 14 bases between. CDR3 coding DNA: TGTGCCAGCAGCTTAGATCCAACGGGGTGGGAAAACATTCAGTACTTC. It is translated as CASSLDPTGWENIQYF.

The CDR3 DNA sequence: TGTGCCAGCCGACGGGACCACTCCTACAATGAGCAGTTCTTC. Protein sequence: CASRRDHSYNEQFF. The rearrangement joins TRBV6-1 to TRBJ2-1, with D perhaps assigned TRBD1 or TRBD2 (5 bases each). Trimming cost V 8 bases and J 0 bases, with 11 bases left between them. This CDR3 has 14 residues. The germline gives CDR1 MNHNS, CDR2 SASEGT.

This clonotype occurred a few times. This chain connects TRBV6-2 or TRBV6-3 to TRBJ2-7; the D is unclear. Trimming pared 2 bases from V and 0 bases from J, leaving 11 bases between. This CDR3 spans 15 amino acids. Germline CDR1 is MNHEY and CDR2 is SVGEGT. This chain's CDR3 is CASSYTAQSSYEQYF. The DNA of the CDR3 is TGTGCCAGCAGTTACACGGCCCAAAGCTCCTACGAGCAGTACTTC.

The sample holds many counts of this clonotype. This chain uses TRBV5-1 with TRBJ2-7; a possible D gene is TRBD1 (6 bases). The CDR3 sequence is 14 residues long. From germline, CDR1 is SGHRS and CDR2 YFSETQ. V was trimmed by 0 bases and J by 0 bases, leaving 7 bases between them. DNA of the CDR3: TGCGCCAGCAGCTTGGGGGGGCGCTCCTACGAGCAGTACTTC. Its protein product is CASSLGGRSYEQYF.

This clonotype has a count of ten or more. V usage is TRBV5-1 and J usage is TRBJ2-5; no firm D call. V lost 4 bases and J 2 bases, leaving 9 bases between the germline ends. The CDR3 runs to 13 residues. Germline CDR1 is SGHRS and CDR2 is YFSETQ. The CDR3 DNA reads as TGCGCCAGCAGCCAACTAAGGCAAGAGACCCAGTACTTC. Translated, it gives CASSQLRQETQYF.

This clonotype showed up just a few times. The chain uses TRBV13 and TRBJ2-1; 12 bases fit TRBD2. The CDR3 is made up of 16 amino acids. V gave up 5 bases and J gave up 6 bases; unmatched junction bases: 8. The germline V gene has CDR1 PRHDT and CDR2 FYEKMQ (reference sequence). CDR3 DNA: TGTGCCAGCAGCCCTCTAGCGGGAGGGCCCGGCAATGAGCAGTTCTTC. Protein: CASSPLAGGPGNEQFF.

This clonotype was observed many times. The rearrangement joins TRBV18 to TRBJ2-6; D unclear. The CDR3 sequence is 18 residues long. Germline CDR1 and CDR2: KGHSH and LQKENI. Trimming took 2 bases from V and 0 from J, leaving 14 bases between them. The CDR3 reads CASSPSLPMTSGANVLTF. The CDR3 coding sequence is TGTGCCAGCTCACCAAGTCTACCTATGACCTCTGGGGCCAACGTCCTGACTTTC.

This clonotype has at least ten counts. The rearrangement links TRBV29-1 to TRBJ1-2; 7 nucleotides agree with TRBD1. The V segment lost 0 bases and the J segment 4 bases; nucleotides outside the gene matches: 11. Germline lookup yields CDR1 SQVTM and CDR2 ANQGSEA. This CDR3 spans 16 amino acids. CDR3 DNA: TGCAGCGTTGAAGATCGAAGGGGGAGGGGGCTCTATGGCTACACCTTC. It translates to CSVEDRRGRGLYGYTF.

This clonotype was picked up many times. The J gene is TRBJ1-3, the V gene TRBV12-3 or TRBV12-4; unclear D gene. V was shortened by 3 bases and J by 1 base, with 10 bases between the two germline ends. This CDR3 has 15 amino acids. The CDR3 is CASSFGFVSGNTIYF. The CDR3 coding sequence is TGTGCCAGCAGTTTCGGGTTTGTTTCTGGAAACACCATATATTTT.

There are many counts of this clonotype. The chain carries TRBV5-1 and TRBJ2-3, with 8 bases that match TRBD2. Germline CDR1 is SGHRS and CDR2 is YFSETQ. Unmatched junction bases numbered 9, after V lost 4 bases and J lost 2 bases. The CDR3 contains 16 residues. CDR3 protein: CASSVTSGPTTDTQYF. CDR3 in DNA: TGCGCCAGCAGCGTTACTAGCGGACCTACCACAGATACGCAGTATTTT.

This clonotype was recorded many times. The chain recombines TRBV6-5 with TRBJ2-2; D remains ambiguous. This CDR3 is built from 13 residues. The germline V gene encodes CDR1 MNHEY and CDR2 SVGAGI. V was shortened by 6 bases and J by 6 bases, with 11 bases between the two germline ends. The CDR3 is CASRPARAGELFF. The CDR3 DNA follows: TGTGCCAGCAGACCGGCTCGGGCCGGGGAGCTGTTTTTT.

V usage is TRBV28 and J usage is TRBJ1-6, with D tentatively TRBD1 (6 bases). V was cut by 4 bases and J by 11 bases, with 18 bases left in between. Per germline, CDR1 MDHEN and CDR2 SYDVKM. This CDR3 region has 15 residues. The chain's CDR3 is CASSSRDTLSAPLHF. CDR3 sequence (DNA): TGTGCCAGCAGTTCACGGGACACCCTTTCGGCACCCCTCCACTTT.

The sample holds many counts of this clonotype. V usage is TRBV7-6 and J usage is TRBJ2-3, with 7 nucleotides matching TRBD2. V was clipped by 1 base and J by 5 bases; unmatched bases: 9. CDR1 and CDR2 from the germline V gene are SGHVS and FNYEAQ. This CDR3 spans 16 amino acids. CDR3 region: CASSLGLAGVGDTQYF. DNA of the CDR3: TGTGCCAGCAGCTTAGGTCTGGCGGGAGTGGGAGATACGCAGTATTTT.

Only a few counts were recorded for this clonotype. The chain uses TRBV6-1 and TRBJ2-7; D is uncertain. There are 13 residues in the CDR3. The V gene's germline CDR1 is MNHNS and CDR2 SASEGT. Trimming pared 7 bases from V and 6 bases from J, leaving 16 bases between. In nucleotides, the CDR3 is TGTGCCAGCAAGGAACTGCTATCGGGCGAGCAGTACTTC. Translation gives CASKELLSGEQYF.